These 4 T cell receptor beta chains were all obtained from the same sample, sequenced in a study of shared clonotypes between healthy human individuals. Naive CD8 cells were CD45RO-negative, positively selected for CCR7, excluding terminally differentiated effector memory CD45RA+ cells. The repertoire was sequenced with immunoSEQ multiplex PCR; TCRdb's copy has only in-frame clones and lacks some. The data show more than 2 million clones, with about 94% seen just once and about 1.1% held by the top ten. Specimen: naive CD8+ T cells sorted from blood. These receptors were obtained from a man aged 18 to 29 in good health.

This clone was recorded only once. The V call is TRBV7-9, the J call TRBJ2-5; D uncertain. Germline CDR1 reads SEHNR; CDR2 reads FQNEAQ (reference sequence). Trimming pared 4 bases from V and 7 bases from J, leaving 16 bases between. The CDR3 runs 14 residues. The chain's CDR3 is CASSSSDTVGTQYF. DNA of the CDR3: TGTGCCAGCAGCTCTTCGGATACTGTGGGGACCCAGTACTTC. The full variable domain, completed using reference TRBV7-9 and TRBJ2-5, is DTGVSQNPRHKITKRGQNVTFRCDPISEHNRLYWYRQTLGQGPEFLTYFQNEAQLEKSRLLSDRFSAERPKGSFSTLEIQRTEQGDSAMYLCASSSSDTVGTQYFGPGTRLLVL.

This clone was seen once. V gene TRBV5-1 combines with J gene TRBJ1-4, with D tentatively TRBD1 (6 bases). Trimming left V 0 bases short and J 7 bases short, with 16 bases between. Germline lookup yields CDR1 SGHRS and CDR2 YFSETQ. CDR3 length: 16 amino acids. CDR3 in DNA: TGCGCCAGCAGCTTGGCTGAGGGGGTGATAGGTGAAAAACTGTTTTTT. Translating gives CASSLAEGVIGEKLFF.

In DNA form, the CDR3 reads TGTGCCAGCAGCCCTTCTCCGACAGGAAGAACTGAAGCTTTCTTT. As protein: CASSPSPTGRTEAFF. This chain joins TRBV13 and TRBJ1-1; maybe TRBD1 (6 bases). The CDR3 runs to 15 residues. Germline V CDR1 and CDR2: PRHDT, FYEKMQ (reference sequence). Between the trimmed V and J ends, which lost 5 bases and 5 bases, there was a span of 18 bases.

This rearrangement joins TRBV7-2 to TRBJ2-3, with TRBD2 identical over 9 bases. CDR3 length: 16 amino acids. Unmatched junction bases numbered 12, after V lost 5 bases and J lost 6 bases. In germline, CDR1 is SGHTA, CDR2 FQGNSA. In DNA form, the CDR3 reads TGTGCCAGCAGCCCACACCCCGGGACTAGCCCGGATACGCAGTATTTT. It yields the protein CASSPHPGTSPDTQYF.